These T cell receptor beta chains were read from a single sample in a study of cytomegalovirus exposure and HLA in healthy donors. TCRdb's table, derived via immunoSEQ multiplex PCR, lists solely in-frame clones and lacks some. The data contain approximately 82,000 clones, about 9.4% of them singletons. The material sequenced was PBMCs. The receptors originated from a man in his sixties in good health and CMV-seropositive. The CDR3 runs from the conserved cysteine through the conserved F or W. The order of the fields is V gene, clone size, D gene, J gene, CDR3 DNA, CDR3 protein. A D gene is named only where the DNA matches it firmly. Some rows have no size entry. The others give once, few or many, or a class for an expanded clone.

V: TRBV2; size: many; D: NA; J: TRBJ2-7; DNA: TGTGCCAGCAGTGAATTTAGCACCCCAGGGAAAGACTACGAGCAGTACTTC; CDR3: CASSEFSTPGKDYEQYF
V: TRBV18; size: few; D: NA; J: TRBJ1-6; DNA: TGTGCCAGCTCACCTGAGGGAATTAATTCACCCCTCCACTTT; CDR3: CASSPEGINSPLHF
V: TRBV4-1; size: few; D: TRBD1; J: TRBJ2-3; DNA: TGCGCCAGCAGCCAGCACGCCGGGACAGGGGGCACAGATACGCAGTATTTT; CDR3: CASSQHAGTGGTDTQYF
V: TRBV21-1; size: NA; D: NA; J: TRBJ2-7; DNA: TGTGCCAGCAGGCGAAGAAGACAGAACGAGCAGTACTTC; CDR3: CASRRRRQNEQYF
V: TRBV29-1; size: NA; D: TRBD1; J: TRBJ1-1; DNA: TGCAGCGTGAGACAGGGCGGGAACACTGAAGCTTTCTTT; CDR3: CSVRQGGNTEAFF
V: TRBV19; size: NA; D: NA; J: TRBJ1-1; DNA: TGTGCCAGTACCGTTGGACTTACGAACACTGAAGCTTTCTTT; CDR3: CASTVGLTNTEAFF
V: TRBV4-2; size: NA; D: NA; J: TRBJ2-5; DNA: TGTGCCAGCAGCCAAGATCCTGCTGGGCGCCCCCCAGAGACCCAGTACTTC; CDR3: CASSQDPAGRPPETQYF
V: TRBV7-6; size: few; D: NA; J: TRBJ2-1; DNA: TGTGCCAGCAGCTTAGCAGGCGGGGCCCGCAATGAGCAGTTCTTC; CDR3: CASSLAGGARNEQFF
V: TRBV27; size: few; D: NA; J: TRBJ2-1; DNA: TGTGCCAGCACCCCAGAGGTTTCTTCTTACCATGAGCAGTTCTTC; CDR3: CASTPEVSSYHEQFF
V: TRBV2; size: NA; D: NA; J: TRBJ2-3; DNA: TGTGCCAGCAGTCCGTATATTGGGGAGCGCACAGATACGCAGTATTTT; CDR3: CASSPYIGERTDTQYF
V: TRBV29-1; size: NA; D: NA; J: TRBJ2-1; DNA: TGCAGCTTACTTGCTGTCGCCTCCAATGAGCAGTTCTTC; CDR3: CSLLAVASNEQFF
V: TRBV5-1; size: NA; D: NA; J: TRBJ1-4; DNA: TGCGCCAGCAGCTTGCGCGGGGCCCCTAATGAAAAACTGTTTTTT; CDR3: CASSLRGAPNEKLFF
V: TRBV7-6; size: NA; D: NA; J: TRBJ2-5; DNA: TGTGCCAGCAGCTCTAGAGTCCAAGAGACCCAGTACTTC; CDR3: CASSSRVQETQYF
V: TRBV11-3; size: NA; D: TRBD2; J: TRBJ2-7; DNA: TGTGCCAGCCGGGCGGGAGAAGGCTACGAGCAGTACTTC; CDR3: CASRAGEGYEQYF
V: TRBV19; size: few; D: TRBD1; J: TRBJ2-3; DNA: TGTGCCAGTAGTATTGGGACAGGGTACACAGATACGCAGTATTTT; CDR3: CASSIGTGYTDTQYF
V: TRBV5-1; size: few; D: NA; J: TRBJ2-5; DNA: TGCGCCAGCAGCTCAGGAGCGGTTATACAAGAGACCCAGTACTTC; CDR3: CASSSGAVIQETQYF
V: TRBV5-1; size: NA; D: NA; J: TRBJ1-4; DNA: TGCGCCAGCAGCGAACAGGGTGGGCAGTCGGAAAAACTGTTTTTT; CDR3: CASSEQGGQSEKLFF
V: TRBV11-2; size: NA; D: NA; J: TRBJ1-1; DNA: TGTGCCAGCAGCAAGAACAGGGAAGCTTTCTTT; CDR3: CASSKNREAFF
V: TRBV5-8; size: few; D: TRBD1; J: TRBJ2-3; DNA: TGTGCCAGCCCCAATGCCTTGACAGGGCTTCGTGTAACAGATACGCAGTATTTT; CDR3: CASPNALTGLRVTDTQYF